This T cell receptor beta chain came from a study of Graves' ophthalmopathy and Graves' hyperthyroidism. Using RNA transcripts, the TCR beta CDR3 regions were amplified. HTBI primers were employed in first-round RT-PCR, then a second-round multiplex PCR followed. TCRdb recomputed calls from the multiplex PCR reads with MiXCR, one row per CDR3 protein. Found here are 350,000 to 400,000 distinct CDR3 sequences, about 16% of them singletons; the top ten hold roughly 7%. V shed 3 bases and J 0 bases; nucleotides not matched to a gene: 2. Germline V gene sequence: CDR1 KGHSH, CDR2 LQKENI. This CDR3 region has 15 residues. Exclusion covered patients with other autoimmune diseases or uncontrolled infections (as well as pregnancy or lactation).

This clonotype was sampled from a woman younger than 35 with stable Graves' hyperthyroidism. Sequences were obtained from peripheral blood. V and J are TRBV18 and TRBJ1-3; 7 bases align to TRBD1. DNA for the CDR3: TGTGCCAGCTCACCCGGGACAGACTCTGGAAACACCATATATTTT. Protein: CASSPGTDSGNTIYF.